This T cell receptor (beta chain) was retrieved from a study of early T cells in non-severe SARS-CoV-2 infection. Study-level background: Unsorted whole-blood RNA was sequenced in bulk, leaving chains unpaired.

Individual cDNA molecules each received unique molecular identifiers attached to them. TCRdb passed the 5' RACE reads through MiXCR, listing each CDR3 protein once. The data show tens of thousands of distinct CDR3 sequences, 5.5% to 7.5% seen once. Trimming left V 3 bases short and J 2 bases short, with 8 bases between. Germline values: CDR1 DFQATT, CDR2 SNEGSKA (reference sequence). The CDR3 sequence is 14 residues long. The sample holds many counts of this clonotype. The V and J genes are TRBV20-1 and TRBJ1-6; no reliable D call. This TCR was sampled from an adult who was a healthcare worker with PCR-confirmed SARS-CoV-2 infection or an uninfected control (not recorded which). Sequencing used whole blood. The CDR3 DNA reads TGCAGTGCTAGGGGGTCAACCTATAATTCACCCCTCCACTTT. As protein: CSARGSTYNSPLHF.